This T cell receptor beta chain was sequenced for a study of blood T cell repertoires in COVID-19. CDR3 length: 17 residues. This table comes from immunoSEQ multiplex PCR, and its TCRdb copy is limited to in-frame clones, with some not included. The data contain 200,000 to 250,000 clones, approximately 90% of them seen just once; the ten biggest clones take up 0.82%. The TCR originated in a man between 60 and 75 years old with COVID-19, enrolled during active disease. The sequenced material came from peripheral blood. This rearrangement joins TRBV21-1 to TRBJ2-1; the table's D call, TRBD2, has no DNA check behind it. TRBV21-1 is a documented pseudogene. CDR3 DNA sequence: TGTGCCAGCAGCAAAGGTTGGGGACTAGCGGGATACAATGAGCAGTTCTTC. Amino acid sequence: CASSKGWGLAGYNEQFF.